This TCR beta chain was recovered during a study of blood T cell repertoires in COVID-19. Study-level background: The analysed material was cDNA or gDNA that came from T cells, B-cell-depleted T cells, or PBMCs.

V was cut by 1 base and J by 4 bases, with 16 bases left in between. CDR1 is SGHTA and CDR2 is FQGTGA in the germline V gene. This CDR3 is built from 16 residues. Sequencing was performed with immunoSEQ multiplex PCR; in TCRdb, only in-frame clones are kept and a portion is missing. This sample has some 150,000 clones, with roughly 89% found just once. The sample holds one count of this clone. The sample taken for sequencing was peripheral blood. The chain uses TRBV7-3 and TRBJ1-1; the D is unclear. This receptor was identified in a human donor in a cohort sampled during active COVID-19. CDR3 sequence reads: CASSLILRRPGTEAFF. CDR3 nucleotides: TGTGCCAGCAGCTTAATTCTTAGACGGCCGGGCACTGAAGCTTTCTTT.